This TCR beta chain appears in the sequencing data of a study of T-cell reconstitution after alpha-beta-depleted transplantation in children. Preparation of the TCRbeta library involved a method that used unique molecular identifiers. In TCRdb, the PCR reads were re-called with MiXCR into one record per CDR3 protein. The sample records 640,000 or so distinct CDR3 sequences, approximately 15% being singletons. This clonotype appeared a few times. V was pared by 7 bases and J by 7 bases, with 9 bases between. The CDR3 is 12 residues long. Germline V gene sequence: CDR1 KGHDR, CDR2 SFDVKD. This clonotype was sampled from a human donor who donated a stem cell graft to a child with acute myeloid leukemia. The sequenced sample was PBMCs from the stem cell graft donor, obtained from the stem cell graft. This sequence joins TRBV24-1 and TRBJ2-2; the D gene is possibly TRBD1 (6 bases). The CDR3, as DNA: TGTGCCACCAGGCAGGGGATCGGGGAGCTGTTTTTT. It yields the protein CATRQGIGELFF.